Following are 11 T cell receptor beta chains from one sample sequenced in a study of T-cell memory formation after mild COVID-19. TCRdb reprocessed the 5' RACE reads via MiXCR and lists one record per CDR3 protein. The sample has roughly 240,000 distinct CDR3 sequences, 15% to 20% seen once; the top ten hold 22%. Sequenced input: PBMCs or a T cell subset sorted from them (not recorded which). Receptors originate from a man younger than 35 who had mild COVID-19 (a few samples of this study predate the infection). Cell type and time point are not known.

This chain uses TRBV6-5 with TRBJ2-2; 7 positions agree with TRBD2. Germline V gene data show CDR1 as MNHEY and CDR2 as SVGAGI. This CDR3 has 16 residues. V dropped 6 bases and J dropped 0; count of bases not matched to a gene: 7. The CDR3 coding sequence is TGTGCCAGCAGAAGAGTAGGACTAGCGAACACCGGGGAGCTGTTTTTT. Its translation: CASRRVGLANTGELFF.

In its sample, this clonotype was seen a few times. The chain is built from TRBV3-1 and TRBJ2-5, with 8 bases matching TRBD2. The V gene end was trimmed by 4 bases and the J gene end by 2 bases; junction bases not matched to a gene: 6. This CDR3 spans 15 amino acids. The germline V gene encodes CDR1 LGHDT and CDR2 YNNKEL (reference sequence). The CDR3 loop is CASSRTGGTQETQYF. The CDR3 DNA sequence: TGTGCCAGCAGCCGGACGGGGGGGACTCAAGAGACCCAGTACTTC.

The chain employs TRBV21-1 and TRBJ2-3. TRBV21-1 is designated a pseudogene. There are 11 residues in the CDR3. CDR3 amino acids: CARRWSDTQYF. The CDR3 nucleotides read TGTGCCAGGAGGTGGTCAGATACGCAGTATTTT.

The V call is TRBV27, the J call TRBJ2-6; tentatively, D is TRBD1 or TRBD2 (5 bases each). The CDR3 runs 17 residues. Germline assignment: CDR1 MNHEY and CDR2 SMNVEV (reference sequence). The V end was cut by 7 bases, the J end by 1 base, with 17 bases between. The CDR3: CASTSLAGRSGANVLTF. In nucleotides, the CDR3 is TGTGCCAGCACTAGCCTGGCAGGGCGGTCTGGGGCCAACGTCCTGACTTTC. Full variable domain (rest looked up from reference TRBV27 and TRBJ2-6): EAQVTQNPRYLITVTGKKLTVTCSQNMNHEYMSWYRQDPGLGLRQIYYSMNVEVTDKGDVPEGYKVSRKEKRNFPLILESPSPNQTSLYFCASTSLAGRSGANVLTFGAGSRLTVL.

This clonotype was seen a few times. Here the CDR3 reads CASRVYEGSGEQYF. In DNA form, the CDR3 reads TGCGCCAGCAGGGTCTACGAGGGATCCGGCGAGCAGTACTTC. The chain combines TRBV5-1 with TRBJ2-7, with TRBD2 as a possible D gene (5 bases). Trimming stripped 5 bases from V and 6 bases from J, with 18 bases between. Per germline, CDR1 SGHRS and CDR2 YFSETQ. The CDR3 length is 14 residues.

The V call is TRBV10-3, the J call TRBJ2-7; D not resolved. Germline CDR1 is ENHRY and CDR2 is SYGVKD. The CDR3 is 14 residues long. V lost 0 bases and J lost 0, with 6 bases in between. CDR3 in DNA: TGTGCCATCAGTGAGTCGGGTCTCTCCTACGAGCAGTACTTC. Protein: CAISESGLSYEQYF.

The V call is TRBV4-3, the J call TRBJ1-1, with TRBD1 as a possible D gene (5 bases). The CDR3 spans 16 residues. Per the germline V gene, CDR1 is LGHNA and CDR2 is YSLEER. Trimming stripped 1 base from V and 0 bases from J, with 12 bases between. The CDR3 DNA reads TGCGCCAGCAGCCAAGTTTTGGGGGGAGTGAACACTGAAGCTTTCTTT. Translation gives CASSQVLGGVNTEAFF.

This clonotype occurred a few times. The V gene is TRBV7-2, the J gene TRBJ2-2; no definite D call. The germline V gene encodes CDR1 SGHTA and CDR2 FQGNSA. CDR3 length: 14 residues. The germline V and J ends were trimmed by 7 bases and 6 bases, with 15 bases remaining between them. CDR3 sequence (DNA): TGTGCCAGCACCCCCCAAGTCCTATCCGGGGAGCTGTTTTTT. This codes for CASTPQVLSGELFF.

CDR3 protein: CASRGASGGQETQYF. The CDR3 nucleotides read TGTGCCAGCAGGGGGGCTAGCGGGGGCCAAGAGACCCAGTACTTC. This chain links TRBV6-6 with TRBJ2-5; the match to TRBD2 covers 10 bases. In germline, CDR1 is MNHNY, CDR2 SVGAGI (reference sequence). The CDR3 length is 15 residues. Germline trimming cut 6 bases from V and 1 base from J; bases unmatched to any gene: 5.

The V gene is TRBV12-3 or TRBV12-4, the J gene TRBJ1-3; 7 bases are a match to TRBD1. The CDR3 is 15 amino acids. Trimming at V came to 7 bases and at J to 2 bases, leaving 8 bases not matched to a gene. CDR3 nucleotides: TGTGCCAGCACCCGGACAGGCCTACCTGGAAACACCATATATTTT. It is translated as CASTRTGLPGNTIYF.

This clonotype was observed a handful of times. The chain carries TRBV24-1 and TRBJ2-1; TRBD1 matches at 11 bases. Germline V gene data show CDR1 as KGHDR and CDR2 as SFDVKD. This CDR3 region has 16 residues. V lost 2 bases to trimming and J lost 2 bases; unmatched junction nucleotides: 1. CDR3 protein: CATSDSGQGAYNEQFF. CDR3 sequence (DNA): TGTGCCACCAGTGATTCGGGACAGGGGGCCTACAATGAGCAGTTCTTC.